The 27 T cell receptor beta chains reported below all come from one sample, sequenced in a study of cytomegalovirus exposure and HLA in healthy donors. Use of 60 Vbeta and 13 Jbeta primers characterized the PCR. TCRdb keeps only in-frame clones here, not all; method: immunoSEQ multiplex PCR. The sample comprises about 100,000 clones, about 80% of which are singletons, and over 4% rests with the top ten. Sequenced material: PBMCs. Every receptor here comes from a female donor in good health and CMV-seropositive.

This sequence joins TRBV7-9 and TRBJ2-7; maybe TRBD1 (6 bases). CDR1 is SEHNR and CDR2 is FQNEAQ in the germline V gene (reference sequence). V lost 5 bases and J 3 bases, leaving 11 bases between the germline ends. This CDR3 spans 13 amino acids. CDR3 sequence: CASSPRTDYEQYF. CDR3 bases: TGTGCCAGCAGCCCAAGGACAGACTACGAGCAGTACTTC.

The chain combines TRBV6-6 with TRBJ1-5; TRBD1 agrees at 7 bases. The germline V gene has CDR1 MNHNY and CDR2 SVGAGI (reference sequence). V shed 2 bases, J shed 2 bases, and the junction held 3 bases outside the gene matches. The CDR3 is 15 amino acids. CDR3 nucleotide sequence: TGTGCCAGCAGTTACGAAGGGGGCCGCAATCAGCCCCAGCATTTT. Translated, it gives CASSYEGGRNQPQHF.

The genes are TRBV28 and TRBJ2-1; tentative D call: TRBD2 (7 bases). The ends were cut back, 4 bases at V and 3 bases at J, with 16 bases in the middle. Germline assignment: CDR1 MDHEN and CDR2 SYDVKM. The CDR3 sequence is 16 residues long. The CDR3 reads CASSSPGGGYYNEQFF. As DNA, the CDR3 is TGTGCCAGCAGTTCCCCGGGGGGCGGGTACTACAATGAGCAGTTCTTC.

This clone has more than one count but fewer than ten. The chain employs TRBV15 and TRBJ2-1; 7 positions agree with TRBD1. Germline V gene lookup returns CDR1 LNHNV and CDR2 YYDKDF (reference sequence). The trim removed 2 bases at V and 5 bases at J, leaving 9 bases unmatched. The CDR3 is 16 residues long. The CDR3: CATSRNRGEGHNEQFF. The CDR3 coding sequence is TGTGCCACCAGCAGAAACAGGGGAGAGGGGCACAATGAGCAGTTCTTC.

This chain connects TRBV29-1 to TRBJ2-2; 7 nucleotides align to TRBD2. Trimming took 6 bases from V and 5 from J; bases not matched to a gene: 9. This CDR3 is 14 amino acids long. Germline V lookup: CDR1 SQVTM, CDR2 ANQGSEA. The CDR3 spells CSVAKAGTTGELFF. CDR3 in DNA: TGCAGCGTGGCCAAAGCGGGGACTACCGGGGAGCTGTTTTTT.

This clone has only one observation. The chain couples TRBV30 to TRBJ2-2; TRBD1 matches 7 bases. CDR3 length: 14 amino acids. The germline gives CDR1 GTSNPN, CDR2 SVGIG (reference sequence). The junction had 9 bases not matched to a gene; V was cut back by 7 bases and J by 4 bases. DNA of the CDR3: TGTGCCTCCCTCGGGACAGAAATCACCGGGGAGCTGTTTTTT. Translation: CASLGTEITGELFF.

This sequence joins TRBV11-2 and TRBJ2-7; D call uncertain. Germline values: CDR1 SGHAT, CDR2 FQNNGV. This CDR3 has 12 residues. Trimming pared 5 bases from V and 4 bases from J, leaving 9 bases between. CDR3 in DNA: TGTGCCAGCAGCCCCGACACGTACGAGCAGTACTTC. Amino acid sequence: CASSPDTYEQYF. The full variable domain, in which reference TRBV11-2 and TRBJ2-7 provide the parts outside the CDR3, is EAGVAQSPRYKIIEKRQSVAFWCNPISGHATLYWYQQILGQGPKLLIQFQNNGVVDDSQLPKDRFSAERLKGVDSTLKIQPAKLEDSAVYLCASSPDTYEQYFGPGTRLTVT.

The V call is TRBV29-1, the J call TRBJ2-1, with 9 positions matching TRBD2. The trim removed 4 bases at V and 7 bases at J, leaving 17 bases unmatched. The CDR3 covers 17 residues. Germline V lookup: CDR1 SQVTM, CDR2 ANQGSEA. The CDR3 spells CSVGRGTGTSFVNEQFF. CDR3 coding DNA: TGCAGCGTTGGTCGGGGAACCGGGACTAGCTTCGTAAATGAGCAGTTCTTC.

The rearrangement joins TRBV30 to TRBJ1-1, with D possibly TRBD1 on 5 matching bases. Looked up from germline, CDR1 is GTSNPN and CDR2 is SVGIG (reference sequence). V lost 0 bases and J lost 8, with 16 bases in between. This CDR3 region has 14 residues. CDR3 bases: TGTGCCTGGAGTGTAGGGAGGGGCAGGGCCGAAGCTTTCTTT. Translation gives CAWSVGRGRAEAFF.

This rearrangement joins TRBV7-2 to TRBJ2-1; 10 bases map to TRBD2. CDR1 is SGHTA, CDR2 FQGNSA, per germline. V gave up 5 bases and J gave up 8 bases; unmatched junction bases: 12. This CDR3 is 16 amino acids long. CDR3 amino acids: CASSPQLGLATDEQFF. The CDR3 DNA follows: TGTGCCAGCAGCCCCCAGCTGGGACTAGCGACGGATGAGCAGTTCTTC.

V is TRBV5-1 and J is TRBJ1-1; D unclear. Trimming took 0 bases from V and 0 from J, leaving 6 bases between them. This CDR3 is built from 14 residues. The V gene's germline CDR1 is SGHRS and CDR2 YFSETQ. The CDR3 DNA reads as TGCGCCAGCAGCTTGGAGAGAATGAACACTGAAGCTTTCTTT. Its protein is CASSLERMNTEAFF. The complete variable domain, with remaining parts taken from reference TRBV5-1 and TRBJ1-1, reads KAGVTQTPRYLIKTRGQQVTLSCSPISGHRSVSWYQQTPGQGLQFLFEYFSETQRNKGNFPGRFSGRQFSNSRSEMNVSTLELGDSALYLCASSLERMNTEAFFGQGTRLTVV.

The CDR3 spells CASSSEGLAAYNEQFF. The DNA for the CDR3 is TGTGCCAGTAGTAGCGAGGGACTAGCTGCCTACAATGAGCAGTTCTTC. The rearrangement joins TRBV19 to TRBJ2-1, with 9 positions matching TRBD2. The CDR3 consists of 16 residues. Losses at the gene ends were 4 bases for V and 2 bases for J; bases not matched to a gene: 6. The germline V gene encodes CDR1 LNHDA and CDR2 SQIVND (reference sequence).

The chain has TRBV18 and TRBJ2-1; 14 bases line up with TRBD2. CDR1 KGHSH and CDR2 LQKENI come from the germline V gene. V lost 3 bases, J lost 5 bases, and 9 bases stayed unmatched. CDR3 length: 18 residues. This CDR3 reads CASSPPGTSGSLDNEQFF. CDR3 bases: TGTGCCAGCTCACCGCCGGGGACTAGCGGGAGTCTCGACAATGAGCAGTTCTTC. Combining the CDR3 with reference TRBV18 and TRBJ2-1 gives the whole variable domain NAGVMQNPRHLVRRRGQEARLRCSPMKGHSHVYWYRQLPEEGLKFMVYLQKENIIDESGMPKERFSAEFPKEGPSILRIQQVVRGDSAAYFCASSPPGTSGSLDNEQFFGPGTRLTVL.

This clone was seen just once. V usage is TRBV9 and J usage is TRBJ2-1; TRBD2 matches 8 bases. This CDR3 region has 15 residues. Germline V gene sequence: CDR1 SGDLS, CDR2 YYNGEE. The J segment lost 6 bases and the V segment lost 0 bases, leaving 5 bases of the junction unmatched. DNA for the CDR3: TGTGCCAGCAGCGTAGCTGTCGGGGGGGCCAATGAGCAGTTCTTC. Encoded protein: CASSVAVGGANEQFF.

The V gene is TRBV10-3, the J gene TRBJ2-7, with D perhaps matching TRBD2 (6 bases). The CDR3 covers 13 residues. Germline assignment: CDR1 ENHRY and CDR2 SYGVKD. Trimming left V 6 bases short and J 2 bases short, with 11 bases between. CDR3 nucleotides: TGTGCCATCAGAGGGACTGACACCTACGAGCAGTACTTC. It is translated as CAIRGTDTYEQYF.

This chain joins TRBV7-9 and TRBJ1-1, with a tentative D call TRBD1 (5 bases). The CDR3 is 12 amino acids. The V gene's germline CDR1 is SEHNR and CDR2 FQNEAQ (reference sequence). The ends were cut back, 6 bases at V and 4 bases at J, with 9 bases in the middle. DNA for the CDR3: TGTGCCAGCAGGCCCCAGGGCACTGAAGCTTTCTTT. This gives the protein CASRPQGTEAFF. The full variable domain, completed using reference TRBV7-9 and TRBJ1-1, is DTGVSQNPRHKITKRGQNVTFRCDPISEHNRLYWYRQTLGQGPEFLTYFQNEAQLEKSRLLSDRFSAERPKGSFSTLEIQRTEQGDSAMYLCASRPQGTEAFFGQGTRLTVV.

This clone was detected only a few times. The chain carries TRBV29-1 and TRBJ2-3; the match to TRBD2 covers 10 bases. J was trimmed by 5 bases and V by 5 bases; bases with no gene match: 19. Germline CDR1 reads SQVTM; CDR2 reads ANQGSEA. The CDR3 is 18 amino acids. CDR3 loop: CSVPSEGSGRGVRDTQYF. In DNA form, the CDR3 reads TGCAGCGTTCCCAGCGAAGGGAGCGGGAGGGGGGTGAGAGATACGCAGTATTTT.

The chain links TRBV15 to TRBJ1-1, with a weak D call TRBD1 (6 bases). The CDR3 consists of 14 residues. The germline V gene encodes CDR1 LNHNV and CDR2 YYDKDF (reference sequence). Trimming cost V 4 bases and J 5 bases, with 14 bases left between them. The CDR3 sequence: CATSKSGDITEAFF. CDR3 DNA: TGTGCCACCAGCAAAAGTGGGGACATTACTGAAGCTTTCTTT.

The rearrangement links TRBV5-6 to TRBJ1-4, with D unresolved. This CDR3 comprises 14 residues. Trimming cost V 1 base and J 8 bases, with 12 bases left between them. The V gene's germline CDR1 is SGHDT and CDR2 YYEEEE. For the CDR3, the DNA is TGTGCCAGCAGCTTGACCGACATTGGGGAAAAACTGTTTTTT. This translates into CASSLTDIGEKLFF.

The chain employs TRBV11-2 and TRBJ2-4; a possible D gene is TRBD2 (6 bases). Looked up from germline, CDR1 is SGHAT and CDR2 is FQNNGV. The V gene lost 5 bases and the J gene lost 1 base, with 12 bases spanning the gap. This CDR3 is 15 amino acids long. The CDR3 loop is CASSARGGAKNIQYF. CDR3 nucleotide sequence: TGTGCCAGCAGCGCCCGTGGGGGGGCCAAAAACATTCAGTACTTC.

The genes are TRBV2 and TRBJ2-1, with 11 positions matching TRBD2. The CDR3 has 14 amino acids. J was trimmed by 12 bases and V by 4 bases; bases with no gene match: 8. The germline V gene encodes CDR1 SNHLY and CDR2 FYNNEI. The CDR3 bases are TGTGCCAGCAGTGGGCCGGGACTAGCGGTTTGGCAGTTCTTC. Amino acid sequence: CASSGPGLAVWQFF.

The CDR3 sequence is CASSQFRLAGGYEQYF. CDR3 sequence (DNA): TGTGCCAGCAGCCAATTTCGACTAGCGGGAGGGTACGAGCAGTACTTC. The chain joins TRBV14 to TRBJ2-7; TRBD2 agrees at 14 bases. The CDR3 runs to 16 residues. V shed 2 bases and J 4 bases; nucleotides not matched to a gene: 4. Germline V gene sequence: CDR1 SGHDN, CDR2 FVKESK.

This chain connects TRBV7-8 to TRBJ1-2; D might be TRBD1 (6 bases). Per the germline V gene, CDR1 is SGHVS and CDR2 is FQNEAQ. This CDR3 region has 13 residues. Between the trimmed V and J ends, which lost 2 bases and 2 bases, there was a span of 6 bases. The CDR3 nucleotides are TGTGCCAGCAGCTTACAGGGGAACTATGGCTACACCTTC. It specifies CASSLQGNYGYTF.

The V call is TRBV7-2, the J call TRBJ2-2; 8 bases match TRBD2. Trimming cost V 4 bases and J 7 bases; bases outside gene matches: 8. The CDR3 has 15 residues. The V gene's germline CDR1 is SGHTA and CDR2 FQGNSA. The CDR3, as DNA: TGTGCCAGCAGCTACCCTCCTAGCGGGTACGGGGAGCTGTTTTTT. Protein: CASSYPPSGYGELFF.

This chain joins TRBV11-2 and TRBJ2-1, with 12 bases aligning to TRBD2. Germline trimming cut 6 bases from V and 10 bases from J; bases unmatched to any gene: 7. This CDR3 is built from 14 residues. Looked up from germline, CDR1 is SGHAT and CDR2 is FQNNGV. The CDR3 spells CASRETSGGFEQFF. In DNA, the CDR3 is TGTGCCAGCAGAGAGACTAGCGGGGGTTTCGAGCAGTTCTTC.

The chain carries TRBV4-1 and TRBJ1-1; the match to TRBD1 covers 12 bases. V lost 4 bases and J lost 5; bases outside the gene matches: 11. Germline assignment: CDR1 MGHRA and CDR2 YSYEKL. The CDR3 spans 17 residues. CDR3: CASSRPGQGALGTEAFF. Written as DNA, the CDR3 is TGCGCCAGCAGCCGACCGGGACAGGGGGCATTGGGAACTGAAGCTTTCTTT.

This clone was recorded only once. This chain uses TRBV27 with TRBJ2-1; D not resolved. The CDR3 covers 11 residues. V lost 6 bases and J 7 bases, leaving 7 bases between the germline ends. Germline V gives CDR1 MNHEY, CDR2 SMNVEV (reference sequence). As DNA, the CDR3 is TGTGCCAGCAGGAGAGAGAATGAGCAGTTCTTC. This translates into CASRRENEQFF.